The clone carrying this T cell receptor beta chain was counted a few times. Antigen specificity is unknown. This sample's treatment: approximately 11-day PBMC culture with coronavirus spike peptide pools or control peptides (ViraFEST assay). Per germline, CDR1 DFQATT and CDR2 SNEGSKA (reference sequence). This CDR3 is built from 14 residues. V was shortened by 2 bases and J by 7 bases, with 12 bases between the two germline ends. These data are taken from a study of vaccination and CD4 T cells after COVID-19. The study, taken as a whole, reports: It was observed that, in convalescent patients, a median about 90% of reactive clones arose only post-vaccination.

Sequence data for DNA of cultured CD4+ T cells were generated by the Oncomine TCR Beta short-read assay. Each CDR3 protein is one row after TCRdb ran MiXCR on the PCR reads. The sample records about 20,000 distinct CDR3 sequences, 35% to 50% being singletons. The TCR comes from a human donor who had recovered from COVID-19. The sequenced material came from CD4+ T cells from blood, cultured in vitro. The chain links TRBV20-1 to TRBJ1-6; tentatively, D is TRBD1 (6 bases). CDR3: CSARPGQGNSPLHF. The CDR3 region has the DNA TGCAGTGCTAGACCGGGACAAGGGAATTCACCCCTCCACTTT.